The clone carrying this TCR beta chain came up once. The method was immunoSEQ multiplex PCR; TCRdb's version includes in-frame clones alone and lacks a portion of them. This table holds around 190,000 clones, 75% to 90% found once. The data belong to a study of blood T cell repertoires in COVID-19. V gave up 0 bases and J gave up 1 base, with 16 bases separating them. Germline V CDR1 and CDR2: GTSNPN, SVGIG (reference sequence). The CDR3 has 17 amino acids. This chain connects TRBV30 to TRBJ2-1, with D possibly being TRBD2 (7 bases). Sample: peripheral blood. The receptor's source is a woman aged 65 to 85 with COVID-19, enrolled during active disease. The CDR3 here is CAWSVGRGGSSYNEQFF. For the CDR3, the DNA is TGTGCCTGGAGTGTAGGCAGGGGCGGGAGTTCCTACAATGAGCAGTTCTTC. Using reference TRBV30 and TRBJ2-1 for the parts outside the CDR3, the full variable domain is SQTIHQWPATLVQPVGSPLSLECTVEGTSNPNLYWYRQAAGRGLQLLFYSVGIGQISSEVPQNLSASRPQDRQFILSSKKLLLSDSGFYLCAWSVGRGGSSYNEQFFGPGTRLTVL.